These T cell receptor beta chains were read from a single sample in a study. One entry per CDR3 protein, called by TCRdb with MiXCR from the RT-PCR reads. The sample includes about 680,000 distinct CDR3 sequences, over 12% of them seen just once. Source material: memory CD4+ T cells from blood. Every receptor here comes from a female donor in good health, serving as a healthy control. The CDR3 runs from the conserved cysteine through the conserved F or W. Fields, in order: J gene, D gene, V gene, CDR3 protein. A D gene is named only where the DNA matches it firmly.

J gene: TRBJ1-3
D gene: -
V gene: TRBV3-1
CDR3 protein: CASSQDASSGNTIYF

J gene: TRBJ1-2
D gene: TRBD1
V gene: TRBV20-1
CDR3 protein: CSAAGTGELLKGYTF

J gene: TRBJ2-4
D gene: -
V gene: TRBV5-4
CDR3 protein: CSSSLKQGGDIQYF

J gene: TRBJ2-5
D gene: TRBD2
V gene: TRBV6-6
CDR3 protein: CASSYGAGGQETQYF

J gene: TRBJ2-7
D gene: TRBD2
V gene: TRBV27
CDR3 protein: CASSLGRAGGYEQYF

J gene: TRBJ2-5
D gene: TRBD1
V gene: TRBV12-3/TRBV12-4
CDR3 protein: CASSPGGSETQYF

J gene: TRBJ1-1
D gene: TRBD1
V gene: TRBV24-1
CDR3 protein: CATRKGQDHTEAFF

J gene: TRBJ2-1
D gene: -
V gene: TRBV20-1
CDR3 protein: CSARGLVSYNEQFF

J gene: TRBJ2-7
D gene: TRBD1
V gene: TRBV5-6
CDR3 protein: CASSLGQGQYF

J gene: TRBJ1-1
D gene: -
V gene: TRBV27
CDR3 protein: CASSYDGARRNTEAFF

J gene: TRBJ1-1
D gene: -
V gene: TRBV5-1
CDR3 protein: CASSLLSGATEAFF

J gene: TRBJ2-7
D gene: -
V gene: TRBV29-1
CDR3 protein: CSVERAGSGVGEQYF

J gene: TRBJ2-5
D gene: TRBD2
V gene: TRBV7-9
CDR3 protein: CASSSLAGTTQYF

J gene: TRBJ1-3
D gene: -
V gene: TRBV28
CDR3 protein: CASSSPDTIYF

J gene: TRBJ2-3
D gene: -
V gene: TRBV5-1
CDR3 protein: CASSLSQLTDTQYF

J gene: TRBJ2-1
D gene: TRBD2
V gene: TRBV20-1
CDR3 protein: CSARDSASGTTYNEQFF

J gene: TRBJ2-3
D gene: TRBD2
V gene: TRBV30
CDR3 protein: CAWSHNGLAGFGDTQYF

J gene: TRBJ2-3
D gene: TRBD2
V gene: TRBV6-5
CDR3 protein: CASSSLWASGSTDTQYF

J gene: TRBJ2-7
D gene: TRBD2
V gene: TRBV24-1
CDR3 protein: CATSDAGGPKDEQYF

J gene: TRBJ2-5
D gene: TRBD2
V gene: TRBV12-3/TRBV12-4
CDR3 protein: CASSPGLAGVSQETQYF

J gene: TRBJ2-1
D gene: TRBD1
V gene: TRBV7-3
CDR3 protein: CASSSPGQSNEQFF

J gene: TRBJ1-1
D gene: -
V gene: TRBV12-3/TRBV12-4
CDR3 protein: CASSFFAGLNTEAFF

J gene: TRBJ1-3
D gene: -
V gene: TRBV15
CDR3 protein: CATSAVGGNTIYF

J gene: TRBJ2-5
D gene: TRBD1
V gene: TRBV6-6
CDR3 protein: CASSHRDRGGQETQYF

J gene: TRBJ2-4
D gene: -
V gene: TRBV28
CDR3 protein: CASIQWGAKNIQYF

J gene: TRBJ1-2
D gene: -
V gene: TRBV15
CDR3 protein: CATSRGNYGYTF

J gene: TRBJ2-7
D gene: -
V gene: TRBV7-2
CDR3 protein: CASSSRGSRPYEQYF

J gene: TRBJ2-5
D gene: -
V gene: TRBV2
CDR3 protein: CASTEVEPRGTQYF

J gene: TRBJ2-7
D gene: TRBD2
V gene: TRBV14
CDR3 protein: CASSRGLAGLPPYEQYF

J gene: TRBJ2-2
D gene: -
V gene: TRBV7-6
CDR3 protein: CASSLVDPRGGGELFF

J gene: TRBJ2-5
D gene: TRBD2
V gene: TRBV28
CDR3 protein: CASSSAGDPIQETQYF

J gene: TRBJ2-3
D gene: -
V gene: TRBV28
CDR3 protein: CASSEKRNTQYF

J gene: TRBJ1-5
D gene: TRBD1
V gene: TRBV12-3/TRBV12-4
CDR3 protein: CASSPRATGGSNQPQHF

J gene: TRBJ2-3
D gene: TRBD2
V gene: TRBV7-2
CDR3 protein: CASSFKTSGGGISTDTQYF

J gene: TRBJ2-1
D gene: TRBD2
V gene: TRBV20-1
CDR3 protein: CSAHIASGSYEQFF

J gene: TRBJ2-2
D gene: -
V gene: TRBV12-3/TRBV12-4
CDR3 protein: CASSPTHDARELFF

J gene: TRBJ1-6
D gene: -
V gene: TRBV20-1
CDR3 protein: CSALTEGQHSPLHF

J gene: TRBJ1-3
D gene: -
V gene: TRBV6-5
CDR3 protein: CASSPNYSGNTIYF

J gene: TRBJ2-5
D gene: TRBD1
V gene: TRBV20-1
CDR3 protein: CSARDPWGQAETQYF

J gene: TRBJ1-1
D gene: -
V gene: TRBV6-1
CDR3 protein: CASRKSLNTEAFF

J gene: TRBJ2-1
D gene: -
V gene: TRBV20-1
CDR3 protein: CSALESSYNEQFF

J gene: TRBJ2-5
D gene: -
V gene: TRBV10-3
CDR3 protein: CAISEGEGERETQYF

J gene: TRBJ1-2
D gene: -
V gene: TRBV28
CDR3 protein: CASSLSSGDHGYTF

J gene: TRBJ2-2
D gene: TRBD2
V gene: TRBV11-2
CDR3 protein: CASSWSGGINTGELFF

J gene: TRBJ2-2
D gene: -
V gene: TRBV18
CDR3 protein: CASSPLGGGNTGELFF

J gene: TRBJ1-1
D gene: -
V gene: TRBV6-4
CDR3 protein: CASSAGQTEAFF

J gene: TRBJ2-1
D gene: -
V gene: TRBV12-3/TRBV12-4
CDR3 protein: CASGSLRQEQFF

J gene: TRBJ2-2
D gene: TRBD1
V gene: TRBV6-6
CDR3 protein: CASSPGQGKPGELFF

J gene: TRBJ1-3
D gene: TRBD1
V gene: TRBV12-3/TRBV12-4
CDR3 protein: CASSPGQISYSGNTIYF

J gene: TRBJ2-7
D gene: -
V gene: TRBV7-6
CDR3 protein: CASSSLRGGEQYF

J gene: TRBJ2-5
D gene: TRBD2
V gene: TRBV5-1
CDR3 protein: CASKQAGGQETQYF

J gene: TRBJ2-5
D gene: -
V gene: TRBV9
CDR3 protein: CASSPRTTQDIQYF

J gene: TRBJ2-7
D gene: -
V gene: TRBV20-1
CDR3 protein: CSARTRYEQYF

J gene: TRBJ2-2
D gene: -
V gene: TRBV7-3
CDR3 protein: CASSRRRAPGELFF

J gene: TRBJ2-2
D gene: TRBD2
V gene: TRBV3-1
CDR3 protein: CASSQEAASGRGTGELFF